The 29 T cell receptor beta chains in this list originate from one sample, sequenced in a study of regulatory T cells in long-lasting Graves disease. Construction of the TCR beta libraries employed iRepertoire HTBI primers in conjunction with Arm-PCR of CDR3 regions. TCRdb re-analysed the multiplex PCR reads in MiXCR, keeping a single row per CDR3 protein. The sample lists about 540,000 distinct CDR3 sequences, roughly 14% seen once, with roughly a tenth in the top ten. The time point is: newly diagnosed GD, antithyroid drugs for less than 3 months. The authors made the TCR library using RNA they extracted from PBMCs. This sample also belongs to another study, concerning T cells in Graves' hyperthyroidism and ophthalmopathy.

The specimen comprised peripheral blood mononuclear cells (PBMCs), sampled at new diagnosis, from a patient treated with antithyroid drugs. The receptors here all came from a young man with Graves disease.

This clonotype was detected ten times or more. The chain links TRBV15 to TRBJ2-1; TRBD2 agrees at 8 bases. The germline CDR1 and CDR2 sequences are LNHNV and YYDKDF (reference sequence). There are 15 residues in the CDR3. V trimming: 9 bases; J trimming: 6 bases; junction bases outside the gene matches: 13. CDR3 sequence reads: CATEMKRGLSNEQFF. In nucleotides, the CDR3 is TGTGCCACAGAAATGAAGCGGGGGTTGAGCAATGAGCAGTTCTTC.

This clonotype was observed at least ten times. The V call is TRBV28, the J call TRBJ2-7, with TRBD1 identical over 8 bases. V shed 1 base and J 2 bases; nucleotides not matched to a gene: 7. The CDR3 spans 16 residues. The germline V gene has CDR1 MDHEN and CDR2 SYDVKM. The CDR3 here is CASSLFGRGRTYEQYF. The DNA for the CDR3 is TGTGCCAGCAGTTTATTTGGCAGGGGGCGAACCTACGAGCAGTACTTC.

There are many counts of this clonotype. The CDR3, as DNA: TGTGCCACCAGTGATTCCGGTGGCTGGAATTCACCCCTCCACTTT. Its translation: CATSDSGGWNSPLHF. The rearrangement uses TRBV24-1 and TRBJ1-6; D ambiguous. In germline, CDR1 is KGHDR, CDR2 SFDVKD. The CDR3 loop spans 15 amino acids. V lost 2 bases and J 7 bases, leaving 11 bases between the germline ends.

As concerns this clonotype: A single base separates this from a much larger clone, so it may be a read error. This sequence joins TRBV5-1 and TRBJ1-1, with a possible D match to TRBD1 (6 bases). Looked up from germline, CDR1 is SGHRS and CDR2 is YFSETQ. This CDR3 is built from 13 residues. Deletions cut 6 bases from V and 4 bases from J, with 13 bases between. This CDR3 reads CASTPQGGTEAFF. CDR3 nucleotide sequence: TGCGCCAGCACGCCACAGGGAGGCACTGAAGCTTTCTTT.

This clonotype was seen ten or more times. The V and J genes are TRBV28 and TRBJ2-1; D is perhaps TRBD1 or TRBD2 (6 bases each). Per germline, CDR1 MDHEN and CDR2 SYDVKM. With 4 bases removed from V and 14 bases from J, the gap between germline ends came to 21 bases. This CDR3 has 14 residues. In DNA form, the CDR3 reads TGTGCCAGCAGTTCGGACAGTAATAGAGGCGGGGAGTTCTTC. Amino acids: CASSSDSNRGGEFF.

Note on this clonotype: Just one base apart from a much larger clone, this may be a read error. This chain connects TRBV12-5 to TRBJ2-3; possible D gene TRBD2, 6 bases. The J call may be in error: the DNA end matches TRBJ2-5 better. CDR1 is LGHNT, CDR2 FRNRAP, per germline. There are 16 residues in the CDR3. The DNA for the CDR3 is TGTGCTAGTGGTTTGAGGGCCGGGCCACGAGGGGAGGCCCAGTACTTC. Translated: CASGLRAGPRGEAQYF.

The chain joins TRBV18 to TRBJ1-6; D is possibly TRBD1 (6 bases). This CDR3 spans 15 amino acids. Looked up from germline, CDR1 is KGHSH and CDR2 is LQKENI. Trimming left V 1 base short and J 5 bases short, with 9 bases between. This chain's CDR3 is CASSPQGGHNSPLHF. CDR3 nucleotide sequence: TGTGCCAGCTCACCACAAGGGGGGCATAATTCACCCCTCCACTTT.

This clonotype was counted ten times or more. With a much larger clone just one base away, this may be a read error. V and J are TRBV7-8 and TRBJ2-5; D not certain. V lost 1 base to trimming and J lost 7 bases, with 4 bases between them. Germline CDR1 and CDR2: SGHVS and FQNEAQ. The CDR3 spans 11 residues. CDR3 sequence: CASSLEGTQYF. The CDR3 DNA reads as TGTGCCAGCAGCTTAGAGGGGACCCAGTACTTC.

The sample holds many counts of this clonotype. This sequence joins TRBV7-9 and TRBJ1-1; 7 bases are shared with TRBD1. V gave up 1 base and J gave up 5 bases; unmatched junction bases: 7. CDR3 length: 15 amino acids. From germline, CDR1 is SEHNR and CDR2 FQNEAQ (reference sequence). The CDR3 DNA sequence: TGTGCCAGCAGCTTAGTAGGGGGCTTGGGGACTGAAGCTTTCTTT. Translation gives CASSLVGGLGTEAFF.

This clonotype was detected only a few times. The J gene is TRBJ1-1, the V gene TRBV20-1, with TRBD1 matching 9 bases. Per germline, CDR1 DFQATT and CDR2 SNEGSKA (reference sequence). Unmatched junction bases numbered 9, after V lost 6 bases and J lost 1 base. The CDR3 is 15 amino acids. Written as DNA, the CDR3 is TGCAGTGCAGATGGACAGGGGTCAGGGAACACTGAAGCTTTCTTT. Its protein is CSADGQGSGNTEAFF.

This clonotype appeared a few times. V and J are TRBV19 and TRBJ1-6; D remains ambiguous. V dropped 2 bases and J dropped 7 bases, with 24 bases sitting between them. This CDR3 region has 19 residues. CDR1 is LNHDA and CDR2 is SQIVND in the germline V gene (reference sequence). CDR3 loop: CASSIKNPEMTEWNSPLHF. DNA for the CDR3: TGTGCCAGTAGTATAAAAAACCCGGAGATGACGGAATGGAATTCACCCCTCCACTTT.

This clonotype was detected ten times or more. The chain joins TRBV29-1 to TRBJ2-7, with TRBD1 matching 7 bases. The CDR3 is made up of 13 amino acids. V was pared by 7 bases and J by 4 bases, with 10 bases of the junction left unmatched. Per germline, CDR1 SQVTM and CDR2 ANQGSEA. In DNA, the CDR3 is TGCAGCGGAACCGGACAGGACCCTTACGAGCAGTACTTC. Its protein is CSGTGQDPYEQYF.

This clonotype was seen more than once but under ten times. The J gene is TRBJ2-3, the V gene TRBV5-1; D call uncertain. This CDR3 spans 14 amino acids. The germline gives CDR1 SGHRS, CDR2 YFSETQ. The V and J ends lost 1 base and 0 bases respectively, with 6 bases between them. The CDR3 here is CASSLWVSTDTQYF. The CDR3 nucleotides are TGCGCCAGCAGCTTGTGGGTCAGCACAGATACGCAGTATTTT.

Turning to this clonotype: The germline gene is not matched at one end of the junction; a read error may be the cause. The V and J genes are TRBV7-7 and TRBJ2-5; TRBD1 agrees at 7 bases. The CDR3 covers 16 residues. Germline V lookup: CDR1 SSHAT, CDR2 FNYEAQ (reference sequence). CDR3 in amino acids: CASSLDPGQFQETQYF. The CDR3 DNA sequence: TGTGCTAGCAGCTTAGATCCGGGACAGTTCCAAGAGACCCAGTACTTC.

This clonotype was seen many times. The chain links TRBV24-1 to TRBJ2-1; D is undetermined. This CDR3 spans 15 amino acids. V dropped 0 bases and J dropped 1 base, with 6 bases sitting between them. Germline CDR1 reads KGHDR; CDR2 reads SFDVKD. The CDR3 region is CATSDLGESYNEQFF. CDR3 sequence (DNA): TGTGCCACCAGTGATTTGGGGGAATCCTACAATGAGCAGTTCTTC.

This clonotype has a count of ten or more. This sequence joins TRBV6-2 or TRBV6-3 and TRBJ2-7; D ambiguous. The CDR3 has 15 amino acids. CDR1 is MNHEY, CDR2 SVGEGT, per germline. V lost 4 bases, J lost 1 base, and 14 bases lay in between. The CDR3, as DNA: TGTGCCAGCAGTTCCTCGCTGGGCTCTTCCTACGAGCAGTACTTC. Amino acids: CASSSSLGSSYEQYF.

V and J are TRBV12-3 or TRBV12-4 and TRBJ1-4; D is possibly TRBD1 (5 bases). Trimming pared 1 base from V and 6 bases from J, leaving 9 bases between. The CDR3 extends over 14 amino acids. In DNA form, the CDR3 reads TGTGCCAGCAGTTTAGACAGGCGGTATGAAAAACTGTTTTTT. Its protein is CASSLDRRYEKLFF.

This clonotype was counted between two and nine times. CDR3: CAWSGLGTVNQPQHF. The CDR3 coding sequence is TGTGCCTGGAGTGGGCTCGGGACAGTAAATCAGCCCCAGCATTTT. This sequence joins TRBV30 and TRBJ1-5; 7 bases are shared with TRBD1. The germline V gene encodes CDR1 GTSNPN and CDR2 SVGIG (reference sequence). The junction had 7 bases not matched to a gene; V was cut back by 1 base and J by 4 bases. The CDR3 contains 15 residues.

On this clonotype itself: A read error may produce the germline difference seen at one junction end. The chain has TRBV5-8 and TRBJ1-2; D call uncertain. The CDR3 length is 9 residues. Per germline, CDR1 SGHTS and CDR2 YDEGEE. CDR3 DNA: TGTGCCAGCAGCTCAGGTCCCGGCTTC. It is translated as CASSSGPGF.

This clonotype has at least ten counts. CDR3 residues: CASSPHRAGEQFF. The DNA for the CDR3 is TGTGCCAGCAGTCCCCACAGGGCAGGTGAGCAGTTCTTC. The chain is built from TRBV28 and TRBJ2-1; maybe TRBD1 (6 bases). There are 13 residues in the CDR3. V was shortened by 5 bases and J by 9 bases, with 14 bases between the two germline ends. Per germline, CDR1 MDHEN and CDR2 SYDVKM. Full variable domain (rest looked up from reference TRBV28 and TRBJ2-1): DVKVTQSSRYLVKRTGEKVFLECVQDMDHENMFWYRQDPGLGLRLIYFSYDVKMKEKGDIPEGYSVSREKKERFSLILESASTNQTSMYLCASSPHRAGEQFFGPGTRLTVL.

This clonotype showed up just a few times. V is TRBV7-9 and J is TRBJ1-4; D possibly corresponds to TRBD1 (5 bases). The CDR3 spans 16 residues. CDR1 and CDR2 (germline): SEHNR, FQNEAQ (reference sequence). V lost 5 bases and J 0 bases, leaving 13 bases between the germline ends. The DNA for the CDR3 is TGTGCCAGCAGCCCGACGTGGGGCTCAACTAATGAAAAACTGTTTTTT. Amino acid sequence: CASSPTWGSTNEKLFF.

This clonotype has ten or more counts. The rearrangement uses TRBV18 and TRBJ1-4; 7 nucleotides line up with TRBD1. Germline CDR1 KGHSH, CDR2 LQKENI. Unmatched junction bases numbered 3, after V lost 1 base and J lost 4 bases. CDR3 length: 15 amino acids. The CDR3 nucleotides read TGTGCCAGCTCACCACGGGACAGACGTAATGAAAAACTGTTTTTT. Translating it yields CASSPRDRRNEKLFF.

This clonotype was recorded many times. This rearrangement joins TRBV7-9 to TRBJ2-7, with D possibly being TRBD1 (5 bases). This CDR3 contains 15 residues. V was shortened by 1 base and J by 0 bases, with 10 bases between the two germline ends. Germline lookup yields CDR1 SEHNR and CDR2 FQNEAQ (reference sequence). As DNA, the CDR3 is TGTGCCAGCAGCTTAGACCCGACAGCCTCCTACGAGCAGTACTTC. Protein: CASSLDPTASYEQYF.

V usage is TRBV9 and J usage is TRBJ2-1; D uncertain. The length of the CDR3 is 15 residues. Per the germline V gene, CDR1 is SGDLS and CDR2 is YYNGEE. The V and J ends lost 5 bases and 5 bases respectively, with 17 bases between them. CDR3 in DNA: TGTGCCAGCAGGACCCCGGGCCTGCCGAACAATGAGCAGTTCTTC. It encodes CASRTPGLPNNEQFF.

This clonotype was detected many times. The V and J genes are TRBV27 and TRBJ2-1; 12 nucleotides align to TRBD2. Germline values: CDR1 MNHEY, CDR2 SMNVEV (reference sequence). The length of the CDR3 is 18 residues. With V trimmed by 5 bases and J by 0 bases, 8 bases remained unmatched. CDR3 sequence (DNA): TGTGCCAGCAGTCCCGGACTAGCGGGAACCCCCTCCTACAATGAGCAGTTCTTC. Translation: CASSPGLAGTPSYNEQFF.

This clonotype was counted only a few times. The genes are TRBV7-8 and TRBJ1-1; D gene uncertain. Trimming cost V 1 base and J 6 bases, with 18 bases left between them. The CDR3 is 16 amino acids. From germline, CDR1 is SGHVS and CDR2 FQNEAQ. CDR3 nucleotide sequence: TGTGCCAGCAGCTTAGATCTAGGACTTTTGATTGCTGAAGCTTTCTTT. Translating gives CASSLDLGLLIAEAFF.

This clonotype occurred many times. CDR3 protein: CASSLSSLGEQYF. The CDR3 region has the DNA TGTGCCAGCAGTTTATCTAGTCTGGGCGAGCAGTACTTC. This chain joins TRBV27 and TRBJ2-7; D gene ambiguous. In germline, CDR1 is MNHEY, CDR2 SMNVEV (reference sequence). Between the trimmed V and J ends, which lost 0 bases and 6 bases, there was a span of 9 bases. This CDR3 is built from 13 residues.

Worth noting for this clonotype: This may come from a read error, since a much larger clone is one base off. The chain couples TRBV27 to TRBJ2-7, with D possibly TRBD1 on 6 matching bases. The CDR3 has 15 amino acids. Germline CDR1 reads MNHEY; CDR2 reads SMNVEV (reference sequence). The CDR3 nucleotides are TGTGCCGGCAGTTTGGCCAGGGGTAGCTCCTACGAGCAGTACTTC. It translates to CAGSLARGSSYEQYF.

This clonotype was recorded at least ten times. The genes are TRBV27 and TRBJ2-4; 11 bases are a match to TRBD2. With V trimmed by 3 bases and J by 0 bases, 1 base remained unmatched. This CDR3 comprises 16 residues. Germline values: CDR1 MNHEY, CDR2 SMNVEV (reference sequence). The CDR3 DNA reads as TGTGCCAGCAGTTTCGGACTAGCGGGAGCCAAAAACATTCAGTACTTC. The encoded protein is CASSFGLAGAKNIQYF.